Given below is one T cell receptor beta chain in context. In its sample, this clonotype was seen a few times. What antigen it recognizes has not been identified. Base qualities are missing; no much larger clone stands one base away. Trimming at the junction amounts to 8 bases on V and 5 bases on J, and the germline ends lie 6 bases apart. The CDR3, cysteine through phenylalanine, is 11 amino acids long. Solely the CDR3 DNA is kept, with 33 bases framed from the first base. CDR1 and CDR2 were assigned from the germline V gene (reference sequence) as MNHEY and SMNVEV. This specimen belongs to a study of T-cell memory formation after mild COVID-19 listed by TCRdb under 2021. A note on the overall study: Most TCR sequence clusters were specific to one of the two donors. Two young, previously healthy adult volunteers made up the cohort, one male and one female. Longitudinal TCRalpha and TCRbeta repertoire sequencing tracked T-cell clones expanding and contracting after mild COVID-19 in two donors.

The sequencer was an Illumina NovaSeq 6000. TCRalpha and TCRbeta cDNA libraries were built by 5'RACE with constant-segment primers, adding sample barcodes and unique molecular identifiers. RNA was extracted from every sample with Trizol reagent. Libraries were amplified in two PCR steps, with a second sample barcode and Illumina TruSeq adapters added in the second step. The libraries were sequenced on an Illumina NovaSeq using 2 x 150 bp paired-end reads. The study's processing was this. Demultiplexing of reads and collapsing into UMI-guided consensus sequences were performed with migec v1.2.7. Using mixcr v2.1.11, UMI consensuses were aligned to TRA and TRB V and J templates and then assembled into clonotypes. A clonotype was counted as expanded or contracted only when both edgeR and NoisET called the clonotype significant, with the noise models trained on biological replicates. For edgeR calls, the cutoffs were a false discovery rate-adjusted p below 0.01 and a log2 fold-change threshold of 1. As an exploratory analysis of dynamics, PCA with hierarchical clustering was applied to max-normalized trajectories of the 1000 most abundant clonotypes. The CD4 or CD8 phenotype of responding clones was assigned using the separately sequenced CD4+ and CD8+ repertoires. TCRdb trimmed public reads at Q25 via fastp, called clones via MiXCR and kept in-frame beta chains. Each entry merges the rows of one CDR3 protein and shows their most common DNA and genes. TCRdb's processing, not the authors' own work, is the source of the V and J calls. The sample table holds about 110,000 distinct CDR3 sequences, of which 17% were seen once. The ten top clones hold roughly 31% of the sample.

Points the paper makes about the study in general: Some responding clones were detected in pre-infection memory, which suggested that pre-existing cross-reactive memory T cells had joined the SARS-CoV-2 response. From day 15 to 85, contracting clones showed balanced CD4/CD8 phenotypes, whereas a second wave of clones that expanded from day 15 to 37 leaned towards CD4+. Contracting CD4+ clones were found mainly in CM and EM memory subsets, while CD8+ clones were enriched in EMRA. SARS-CoV-2 specificity of the second-wave clones peaking on day 37 was not confirmed. The study included only a couple of mild cases, and larger cohorts that include severe cases with pre-infection samples were judged to be necessary.

Ficoll-Paque density gradient centrifugation was used to isolate PBMCs. The sample was PBMCs or a T cell subset sorted from them (not recorded which). This receptor was taken from an adult woman who had mild COVID-19 (a few samples of this study predate the infection). The sample titles of this study are shuffled in the database, so cell type and time point are left out; the donor was told from shared clones. This chain joins TRBV27 to TRBJ2-2; the D gene is not confidently resolved. The DNA is TGTGCCAGCGGGCGGACCGGGGAGCTGTTTTTT. This encodes CASGRTGELFF.